The 7 T cell receptor beta chains presented below share a single source sample, sequenced in a study of blood T cells in healthy people across ages. Primers used in a second PCR of about 6 to 11 cycles were a sample-barcoded 5' primer and a J-beta primer mix. TCRdb re-called the 5' RACE reads through MiXCR, storing one row per CDR3 protein. The sample holds about 930,000 distinct CDR3 sequences; about 27% are singletons and the top ten take roughly 10%. These data also formed part of another study, on T cells of mothers and their children.

The sample comprised blood. Every receptor here comes from a woman between 35 and 50 years old in good health.

Only a few counts were recorded for this clonotype. The chain uses TRBV7-3 and TRBJ2-7, with D possibly matching TRBD2 (5 bases). The CDR3 runs to 13 residues. Germline V gene data show CDR1 as SGHTA and CDR2 as FQGTGA. V shed 4 bases and J shed 10 bases, with 17 bases lying between them. Here the CDR3 DNA reads TGTGCCAGCAGCTATGACTCTGGGAGAACCCAGTACTTC. This gives the protein CASSYDSGRTQYF. The whole variable domain, filled in from reference TRBV7-3 and TRBJ2-7, reads GAGVSQTPSNKVTEKGKYVELRCDPISGHTALYWYRQSLGQGPEFLIYFQGTGAADDSGLPNDRFFAVRPEGSVSTLKIQRTERGDSAVYLCASSYDSGRTQYFGPGTRLTVT.

A note on this clonotype: Being one base from a much bigger clone, this may be a read error. The chain is built from TRBV7-2 and TRBJ2-7; 10 bases align to TRBD1. Germline-derived CDR1 and CDR2 are SGHTA and FQGNSA. This CDR3 is 15 amino acids long. The CDR3 sequence: CAGSQWDRGLGEQYF. CDR3 in DNA: TGTGCCGGCAGCCAATGGGACAGGGGTTTGGGCGAGCAGTACTTC.

The table lists this clonotype with a few counts. The chain employs TRBV6-5 and TRBJ1-3, with D perhaps TRBD1 (6 bases). The ends were cut back, 4 bases at V and 2 bases at J, with 9 bases in the middle. In germline, CDR1 is MNHEY, CDR2 SVGAGI. The CDR3 has 14 amino acids. CDR3 region: CASSSPGAGNTIYF. CDR3 sequence (DNA): TGTGCCAGCAGTTCCCCAGGGGCTGGAAACACCATATATTTT.

This clonotype was picked up many times. The chain combines TRBV10-3 with TRBJ2-3; TRBD2 might be the D (5 bases). The V and J ends lost 11 bases and 6 bases respectively, with 21 bases between them. Germline lookup yields CDR1 ENHRY and CDR2 SYGVKD. This CDR3 comprises 14 residues. CDR3 sequence reads: CALRSAGIGDTQYF. As DNA, the CDR3 is TGTGCCTTAAGAAGTGCGGGTATCGGGGATACGCAGTATTTT.

The genes are TRBV5-1 and TRBJ2-5; a possible D gene is TRBD1 (7 bases). The CDR3 totals 15 residues. The germline V and J ends were trimmed by 0 bases and 5 bases, with 14 bases remaining between them. Germline CDR1 SGHRS, CDR2 YFSETQ. CDR3 amino acids: CASSLEGAAGETQYF. The CDR3 DNA reads as TGCGCCAGCAGCTTGGAGGGGGCCGCGGGGGAGACCCAGTACTTC.

This clonotype was counted ten times or more. This rearrangement joins TRBV28 to TRBJ1-2, with no clear D. Trimming pared 10 bases from V and 4 bases from J, leaving 19 bases between. CDR1 is MDHEN and CDR2 is SYDVKM in the germline V gene. This CDR3 is 14 amino acids long. DNA of the CDR3: TGTGCCACGACTGAGGGATCCGAAATCTATGGCTACACCTTC. This encodes CATTEGSEIYGYTF.

This clonotype was seen a few times. The chain couples TRBV12-3 or TRBV12-4 to TRBJ1-5; D remains unclear. Trimming left V 1 base short and J 9 bases short, with 13 bases between. CDR3 length: 14 residues. CDR3 DNA sequence: TGTGCCAGCAGTTTAGAGGTCAGGATGGGGCCCCAGCATTTT. Residues: CASSLEVRMGPQHF.